This T cell receptor (beta chain) was sequenced in a study of T cell responses to AZD1222 COVID-19 vaccine. Study conclusions and caveats: Among vaccine-associated CD4 TCRs, coverage spanned spike, with dominance at 160-218 and 743-854.

The table came from immunoSEQ multiplex PCR; TCRdb's copy has only in-frame clones and leaves some out. This table holds about 120,000 clones, approximately 84% found once. Comments on this clone: Its antigen is not known.

The CDR3 is 12 amino acids. V shed 4 bases and J shed 4 bases, with 7 bases lying between them. The germline V gene encodes CDR1 MNHNY and CDR2 SVGAGI (reference sequence). The sample in question was peripheral blood, obtained on day 0 of AZD1222 vaccination. The J gene is TRBJ1-2, the V gene TRBV6-6; D is undetermined. The source is an adult in good health. The CDR3 loop is CASSSGPYGYTF. As DNA, the CDR3 is TGTGCCAGCAGTTCCGGGCCCTATGGCTACACCTTC.